A selection of T cell receptor beta chains follows, all from one sample in a study of cytomegalovirus exposure and HLA in healthy donors. The assay was immunoSEQ multiplex PCR, and TCRdb's table has in-frame clones only and misses some. This table holds approximately 100,000 clones, 70% to 80% found once. The sequenced sample consisted of PBMCs. The receptors shown here come from a woman between 40 and 55 years old in good health and CMV-seropositive. The CDR3 runs from the conserved cysteine through the conserved F or W. The D gene is left open where the match is weak. Clone size is shown for a subset of rows, as once, few, many or a class of expanded clone.

clone_size: NA; v_call: TRBV7-6; d_call: NA; j_call: TRBJ1-6; cdr3_aa: CASSLASGYNSPLHF; cdr3_nt: TGTGCCAGCAGCTTAGCTTCAGGTTACAATTCACCCCTCCACTTT
clone_size: few; v_call: TRBV9; d_call: TRBD1; j_call: TRBJ1-2; cdr3_aa: CASSVATRGQGNYGYTF; cdr3_nt: TGTGCCAGCAGCGTAGCTACTCGGGGACAGGGGAACTATGGCTACACCTTC
clone_size: once; v_call: TRBV5-1; d_call: NA; j_call: TRBJ1-1; cdr3_aa: CASSLERGKTEAFF; cdr3_nt: TGCGCCAGCAGCTTGGAACGGGGTAAGACTGAAGCTTTCTTT
clone_size: NA; v_call: TRBV5-6; d_call: TRBD2; j_call: TRBJ2-1; cdr3_aa: CATTQGLAGVGQFF; cdr3_nt: TGTGCCACTACCCAGGGACTAGCGGGGGTAGGGCAGTTCTTC
clone_size: NA; v_call: TRBV5-6; d_call: TRBD1; j_call: TRBJ2-7; cdr3_aa: CASSLEQGGPYEQYF; cdr3_nt: TGTGCCAGCAGCTTGGAACAGGGGGGCCCGTACGAGCAGTACTTC
clone_size: NA; v_call: TRBV2; d_call: NA; j_call: TRBJ1-4; cdr3_aa: CASSGRSELFF; cdr3_nt: TGTGCCAGCAGTGGCCGGAGCGAACTGTTTTTT
clone_size: NA; v_call: TRBV7-9; d_call: NA; j_call: TRBJ1-6; cdr3_aa: CASSRYGKSSYNSPLHF; cdr3_nt: TGTGCCAGCAGCCGATACGGGAAAAGCTCCTATAATTCACCCCTCCACTTT
clone_size: NA; v_call: TRBV5-4; d_call: TRBD1; j_call: TRBJ1-2; cdr3_aa: CASSGTVNYGYTF; cdr3_nt: TGTGCCAGCAGCGGGACAGTTAACTATGGCTACACCTTC
clone_size: NA; v_call: TRBV7-9; d_call: NA; j_call: TRBJ1-3; cdr3_aa: CASSLSGSSFPLSGNTIYF; cdr3_nt: TGTGCCAGCAGCTTATCGGGGAGTTCCTTCCCGCTCTCTGGAAACACCATATATTTT
clone_size: NA; v_call: TRBV9; d_call: TRBD1; j_call: TRBJ2-7; cdr3_aa: CASSEGQGGPYEQYF; cdr3_nt: TGTGCCAGCAGCGAGGGACAGGGAGGCCCCTACGAGCAGTACTTC
clone_size: NA; v_call: TRBV5-4; d_call: NA; j_call: TRBJ2-1; cdr3_aa: CASSLGGRGAWYNEQFF; cdr3_nt: TGTGCCAGCAGCTTGGGGGGTCGGGGGGCCTGGTACAATGAGCAGTTCTTC
clone_size: NA; v_call: TRBV27; d_call: NA; j_call: TRBJ1-5; cdr3_aa: CASSLSPSGDQPQHF; cdr3_nt: TGTGCCAGCAGTTTATCCCCTTCGGGGGATCAGCCCCAGCATTTT
clone_size: NA; v_call: TRBV7-6; d_call: NA; j_call: TRBJ1-4; cdr3_aa: CASSFVRGPSNEKLFF; cdr3_nt: TGTGCCAGCAGCTTCGTCCGTGGCCCTTCTAATGAAAAACTGTTTTTT
clone_size: NA; v_call: TRBV2; d_call: TRBD1; j_call: TRBJ1-5; cdr3_aa: CASSVGTAFYSNQPQHF; cdr3_nt: TGTGCCAGCAGTGTCGGGACAGCCTTCTATAGCAATCAGCCCCAGCATTTT
clone_size: NA; v_call: TRBV2; d_call: NA; j_call: TRBJ2-5; cdr3_aa: CASKGGVRAWETQYF; cdr3_nt: TGTGCCAGCAAGGGGGGGGTAAGGGCGTGGGAGACCCAGTACTTC